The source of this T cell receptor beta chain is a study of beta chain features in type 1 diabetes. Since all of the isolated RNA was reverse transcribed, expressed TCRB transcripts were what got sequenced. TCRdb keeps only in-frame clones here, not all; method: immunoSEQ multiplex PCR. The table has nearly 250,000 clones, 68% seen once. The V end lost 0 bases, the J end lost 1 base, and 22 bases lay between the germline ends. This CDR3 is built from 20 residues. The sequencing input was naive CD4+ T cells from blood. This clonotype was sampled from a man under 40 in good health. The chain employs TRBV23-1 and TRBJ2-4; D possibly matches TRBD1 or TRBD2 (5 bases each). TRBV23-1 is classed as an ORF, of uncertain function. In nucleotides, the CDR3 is TGCGCCAGCAGTCAATCATATTGGGGGAAGACCAACGGGGCCAAAAACATTCAGTACTTC. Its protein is CASSQSYWGKTNGAKNIQYF.